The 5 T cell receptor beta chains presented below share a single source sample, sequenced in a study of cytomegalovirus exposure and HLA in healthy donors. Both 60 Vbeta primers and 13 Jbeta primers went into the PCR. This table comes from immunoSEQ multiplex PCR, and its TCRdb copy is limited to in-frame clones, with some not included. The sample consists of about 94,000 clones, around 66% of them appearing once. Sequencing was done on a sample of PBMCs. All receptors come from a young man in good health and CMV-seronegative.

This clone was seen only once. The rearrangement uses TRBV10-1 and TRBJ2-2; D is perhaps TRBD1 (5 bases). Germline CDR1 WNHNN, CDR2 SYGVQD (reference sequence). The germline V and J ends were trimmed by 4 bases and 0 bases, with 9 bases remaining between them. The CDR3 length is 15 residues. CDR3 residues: CASSVGATNTGELFF. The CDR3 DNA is TGCGCCAGCAGTGTTGGGGCCACGAACACCGGGGAGCTGTTTTTT.

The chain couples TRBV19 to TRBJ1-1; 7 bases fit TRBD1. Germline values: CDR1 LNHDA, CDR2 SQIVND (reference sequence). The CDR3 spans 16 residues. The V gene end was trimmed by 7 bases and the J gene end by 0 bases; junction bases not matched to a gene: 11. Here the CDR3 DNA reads TGTGCCAGTACCTCAGGGGGACGACCCTTGAACACTGAAGCTTTCTTT. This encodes CASTSGGRPLNTEAFF.

The CDR3 loop reads CASSLTGVGYGYTF. CDR3 bases: TGTGCCAGCAGCTTGACAGGGGTCGGGTATGGCTACACCTTC. This chain uses TRBV7-3 with TRBJ1-2, with 8 bases that match TRBD1. There are 14 residues in the CDR3. Germline lookup yields CDR1 SGHTA and CDR2 FQGTGA. V gave up 3 bases and J gave up 5 bases; unmatched junction bases: 5. The variable domain in full, with the rest retrieved from reference TRBV7-3 and TRBJ1-2, is GAGVSQTPSNKVTEKGKYVELRCDPISGHTALYWYRQSLGQGPEFLIYFQGTGAADDSGLPNDRFFAVRPEGSVSTLKIQRTERGDSAVYLCASSLTGVGYGYTFGSGTRLTVV.

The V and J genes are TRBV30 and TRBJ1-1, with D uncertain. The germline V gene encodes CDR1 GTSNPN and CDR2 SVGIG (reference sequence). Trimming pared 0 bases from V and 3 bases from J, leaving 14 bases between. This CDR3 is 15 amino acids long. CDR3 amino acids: CAWSVRRSRDTEAFF. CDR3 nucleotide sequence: TGTGCCTGGAGTGTACGTCGGTCAAGAGACACTGAAGCTTTCTTT.

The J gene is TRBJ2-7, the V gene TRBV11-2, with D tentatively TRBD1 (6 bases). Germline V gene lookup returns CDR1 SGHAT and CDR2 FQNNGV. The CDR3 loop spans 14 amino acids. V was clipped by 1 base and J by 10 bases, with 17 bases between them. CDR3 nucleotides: TGTGCCAGCAGCTTAGGAGGGGGACGGACCCAACAGTACTTC. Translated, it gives CASSLGGGRTQQYF.